This TCR beta chain comes out of a study of blood T cells in healthy people across ages. Notes on this clonotype: The antigen is undetermined.

The CDR3 has 18 amino acids. CDR1 and CDR2 from the germline V gene are MGHRA and YSYEKL. Trimming at V came to 1 base and at J to 3 bases, leaving 12 bases not matched to a gene. Whole-study results and caveats: Getting older went along with TCR beta diversity per million T cells dropping roughly linearly.

Through a sample-barcoded 5' primer and a J-beta primer mix, a second PCR was run for roughly 6 to 12 cycles. Every sample produced at least 2.5 million CDR3-containing paired-end reads. In TCRdb, the 5' RACE reads were re-called with MiXCR into one record per CDR3 protein. There are under 1,100,000 distinct CDR3 sequences in the sample; approximately 26% occur only once, and approximately 0.7% lies in the top ten. Another study also made use of these data, one on T cells of mothers and their children.

The sample taken for sequencing was blood. The receptor comes from a girl aged 2-10 years in good health. The chain has TRBV4-1 and TRBJ2-5; TRBD2 aligns across 9 bases. The CDR3 region is CASSQAASGKGLEETQYF. DNA for the CDR3: TGCGCCAGCAGCCAAGCGGCTAGCGGGAAAGGTTTAGAAGAGACCCAGTACTTC.